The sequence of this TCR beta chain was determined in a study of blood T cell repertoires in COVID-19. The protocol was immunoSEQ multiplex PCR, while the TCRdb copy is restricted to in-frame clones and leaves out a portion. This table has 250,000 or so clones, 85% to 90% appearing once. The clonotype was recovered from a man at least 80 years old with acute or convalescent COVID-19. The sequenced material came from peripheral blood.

In DNA, the CDR3 is TGTGCCAGCAGGCCAGGGGAGGGGAGGGGAAAACTGTTTTTT. Its protein product is CASRPGEGRGKLFF. This chain joins TRBV6-5 and TRBJ1-4, with D tentatively TRBD1 (6 bases). This CDR3 has 14 amino acids. V lost 6 bases and J 10 bases, leaving 18 bases between the germline ends. CDR1 is MNHEY, CDR2 SVGAGI, per germline.